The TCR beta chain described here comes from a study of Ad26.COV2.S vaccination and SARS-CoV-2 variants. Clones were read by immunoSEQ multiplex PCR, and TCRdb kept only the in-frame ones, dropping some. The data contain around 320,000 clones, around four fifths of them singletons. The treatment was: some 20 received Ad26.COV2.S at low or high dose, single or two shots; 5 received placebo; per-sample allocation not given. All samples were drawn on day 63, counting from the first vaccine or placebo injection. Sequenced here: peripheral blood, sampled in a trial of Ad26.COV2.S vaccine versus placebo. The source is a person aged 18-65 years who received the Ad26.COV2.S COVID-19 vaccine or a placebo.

CDR3 bases: TGCGCCACCAGAATCTCTAGCGGGTACGAAGCTTTCTTT. Translating gives CATRISSGYEAFF. The chain links TRBV5-1 to TRBJ1-1; D remains unclear. The germline CDR1 and CDR2 sequences are SGHRS and YFSETQ. CDR3 size: 13 residues. V was trimmed by 9 bases and J by 8 bases, leaving 20 bases between them. Combining the CDR3 with reference TRBV5-1 and TRBJ1-1 gives the whole variable domain KAGVTQTPRYLIKTRGQQVTLSCSPISGHRSVSWYQQTPGQGLQFLFEYFSETQRNKGNFPGRFSGRQFSNSRSEMNVSTLELGDSALYLCATRISSGYEAFFGQGTRLTVV.